This T cell receptor beta chain was recovered during a study of PD-L1 blockade in urothelial cancer. Here immunoSEQ multiplex PCR was the method, and the copy in TCRdb shows in-frame clones only, minus some. This table has 50,000 or so clones, about 90% appearing once. V was trimmed by 7 bases and J by 1 base, leaving 8 bases between them. The CDR3 is 13 amino acids. Germline CDR1 and CDR2: ENHRY and SYGVKD. This rearrangement joins TRBV10-3 to TRBJ1-5; D is uncertain. The specimen comprised PBMCs, sampled around atezolizumab (anti-PD-L1) treatment. This clonotype was obtained from a man between 60 and 70 years old with urothelial cancer. This CDR3 reads CAIKAESNQPQHF. The CDR3 bases are TGTGCCATCAAAGCGGAGAGCAATCAGCCCCAGCATTTT.